The 13 T cell receptor beta chains reported below all come from one sample, sequenced in a study of cytotoxic CD8 clonotypes in ibrutinib-treated CLL. The method was immunoSEQ multiplex PCR; TCRdb's version includes in-frame clones alone and lacks a portion of them. The sample lists 50,000 to 65,000 clones, roughly 59% seen once, with roughly 15% in the top ten. Sample: PBMCs, taken after 12 months of ibrutinib treatment. These TCRs come from a human donor with chronic lymphocytic leukemia.

The rearrangement joins TRBV7-2 to TRBJ1-1, with a tentative D call TRBD1 (5 bases). The CDR3 covers 16 residues. V was shortened by 0 bases and J by 4 bases, with 15 bases between the two germline ends. Germline-derived CDR1 and CDR2 are SGHTA and FQGNSA. The CDR3 region is CASSLAGTATSTEAFF. CDR3 DNA sequence: TGTGCCAGCAGCTTAGCCGGGACCGCGACAAGCACTGAAGCTTTCTTT.

The sample holds one count of this clone. A read error may be the cause here, since a much bigger clone is one base away. This specimen includes other DNA sequences encoding the same CDR3. The chain couples TRBV4-1 to TRBJ2-2, with 10 nucleotides matching TRBD1. Germline CDR1 is MGHRA and CDR2 is YSYEKL. The CDR3 loop spans 15 amino acids. CDR3 sequence reads: CASSQADRGTGELFF. As DNA, the CDR3 is TGCGCCAGCAGCCAGGCGGACAGGGGGACCGGGGAACTGTTTTTT.

In regard to this clone: Germline is not matched at one junction end, which may reflect a read error. The V and J genes are TRBV7-2 and TRBJ2-3, with D maybe TRBD2 (7 bases). Germline CDR1 is SGHTA and CDR2 is FQGNSA. This CDR3 spans 15 amino acids. In DNA form, the CDR3 reads TGTGCCAGCAGTTTAGGGGGGGCCAGCACAGATACGCAGTATTTT. This encodes CASSLGGASTDTQYF.

This clone appeared a single time. The genes are TRBV2 and TRBJ1-1; D uncertain. This CDR3 is 14 amino acids long. Per germline, CDR1 SNHLY and CDR2 FYNNEI. The V gene lost 5 bases and the J gene lost 0 bases, with 10 bases spanning the gap. This CDR3 reads CASSTETLNTEAFF. The CDR3 DNA follows: TGTGCCAGCAGTACAGAGACACTGAACACTGAAGCTTTCTTT.

This sequence joins TRBV7-9 and TRBJ2-2; the match to TRBD2 covers 10 bases. Trimming removed 2 bases from V and 3 bases from J; junction bases left unmatched: 0. The CDR3 runs 15 residues. Germline assignment: CDR1 SEHNR and CDR2 FQNEAQ (reference sequence). The CDR3 is CASSLTSGDTGELFF. CDR3 coding DNA: TGTGCCAGCAGCTTAACTAGCGGGGACACCGGGGAGCTGTTTTTT.

The gene calls are TRBV19 and TRBJ2-1, with D possibly being TRBD2 (5 bases). Trimming shortened V by 7 bases and J by 0 bases, and 16 bases separated the two germline ends. CDR1 LNHDA and CDR2 SQIVND come from the germline V gene (reference sequence). The CDR3 has 16 residues. Here the CDR3 reads CASTSRRASSYNEQFF. CDR3 coding DNA: TGTGCCAGTACCTCTAGGCGGGCAAGCTCCTACAATGAGCAGTTCTTC.

This clone was detected only a few times. The chain employs TRBV10-3 and TRBJ2-4; D remains unclear. Germline CDR1 ENHRY, CDR2 SYGVKD. V lost 2 bases and J 7 bases, leaving 6 bases between the germline ends. The CDR3 length is 12 residues. The CDR3 bases are TGTGCCATCAGTGAGCCCCCGAACATTCAGTACTTC. Encoded protein: CAISEPPNIQYF.

This clone was detected ten times or more. This chain uses TRBV7-2 with TRBJ1-3, with TRBD1 matching 8 bases. The germline CDR1 and CDR2 sequences are SGHTA and FQGNSA. The CDR3 runs to 14 residues. V lost 5 bases to trimming and J lost 4 bases; unmatched junction nucleotides: 4. The CDR3, as DNA: TGTGCCAGCAGCCCCGACAGGGGCGGAAACACCATATATTTT. The encoded protein is CASSPDRGGNTIYF.

The rearrangement joins TRBV27 to TRBJ2-7; 8 bases are a match to TRBD1. Germline V gene sequence: CDR1 MNHEY, CDR2 SMNVEV (reference sequence). This CDR3 has 12 residues. Trimming took 5 bases from V and 12 from J; bases not matched to a gene: 9. The DNA for the CDR3 is TGTGCCAGCAGTCAAACCCGACAGGGGTGGTACTTC. Translated: CASSQTRQGWYF.

V is TRBV9 and J is TRBJ1-2; 8 nucleotides align to TRBD1. The V segment lost 0 bases and the J segment 4 bases; nucleotides outside the gene matches: 5. Germline loops: CDR1 SGDLS, CDR2 YYNGEE. The CDR3 covers 15 residues. CDR3: CASSVGGTGLYGYTF. As DNA, the CDR3 is TGTGCCAGCAGCGTAGGCGGGACAGGCCTCTATGGCTACACCTTC.

The V gene is TRBV6-5, the J gene TRBJ2-1; unclear D gene. With 0 bases removed from V and 15 bases from J, the gap between germline ends came to 9 bases. CDR1 is MNHEY, CDR2 SVGAGI, per germline. This CDR3 spans 11 amino acids. Here the CDR3 DNA reads TGTGCCAGCAGTTACTCGATTAAGATGTTCTTC. It specifies CASSYSIKMFF.

The chain is built from TRBV5-4 and TRBJ1-1, with D possibly matching TRBD1 (5 bases). V was trimmed by 3 bases and J by 4 bases, leaving 10 bases between them. The V gene's germline CDR1 is SGHNT and CDR2 YYREEE (reference sequence). The CDR3 covers 13 residues. The CDR3: CASSSDTITEAFF. The CDR3, as DNA: TGTGCCAGCAGCTCGGACACCATCACTGAAGCTTTCTTT.

The V call is TRBV19, the J call TRBJ1-6; 7 nucleotides match TRBD1. V shed 5 bases, J shed 2 bases, and the junction held 12 bases outside the gene matches. This CDR3 has 18 residues. Germline V gene lookup returns CDR1 LNHDA and CDR2 SQIVND (reference sequence). DNA of the CDR3: TGTGCCAGTAGTTCCACTCGACAGGGATCGCCCTATAATTCACCCCTCCACTTT. Translating gives CASSSTRQGSPYNSPLHF.